This is a list of T cell receptor beta chains from one sample in a study of CD8+ T cells in alopecia areata. Generated by immunoSEQ multiplex PCR, the TCRdb table keeps only in-frame clones and is missing some. The sample shows about 270,000 clones, about three fifths of them seen only once. Source: CD4+ T cells sorted from blood, taken around week 53, from a patient treated with tofacitinib. These receptors were taken from a human donor with alopecia areata. The CDR3 runs from the conserved cysteine through the conserved F or W. The D gene is left open where the match is weak. Not every row has a clone size; where given, it reads once, few, many or a size class.

j_call | d_call | clone_size | v_call | cdr3_nt | cdr3_aa
TRBJ1-2 | TRBD1 | . | TRBV5-4 | TGTGCCAGCAGCTACAGGGGAGCTGGCTACACCTTC | CASSYRGAGYTF
TRBJ2-1 | . | . | TRBV29-1 | TGCAGCGTTGATGGGGGCTACAATGAGCAGTTCTTC | CSVDGGYNEQFF
TRBJ1-1 | . | . | TRBV6-5 | TGTGCCAGCATCGATAGGGGGGCTGAAGCTTTCTTT | CASIDRGAEAFF
TRBJ1-4 | TRBD1 | few | TRBV9 | TGTGCCAGCAGCGTAGCTACAGGGGAGAGGGAAAAACTGTTTTTT | CASSVATGEREKLFF
TRBJ2-2 | . | . | TRBV5-6 | TGTGCCAGCAGCCACTATACCGGGGAGCTGTTTTTT | CASSHYTGELFF
TRBJ1-2 | . | . | TRBV30 | TGTGCCTGGAGTAGATCTAACTATGGCTACACCTTC | CAWSRSNYGYTF
TRBJ2-3 | . | . | TRBV11-2 | TGTGCCAGCAGCTTACGTAGATGGGCAGACGCTAGCACAGATACGCAGTATTTT | CASSLRRWADASTDTQYF
TRBJ2-3 | . | . | TRBV5-1 | TGCGCCAGCAGCTTGGAGTCAGTTTCAGATACGCAGTATTTT | CASSLESVSDTQYF
TRBJ2-7 | . | . | TRBV7-9 | TGTGCCAGCAGCTTAGTGGTAGGGGAGCAGTACTTC | CASSLVVGEQYF
TRBJ1-6 | . | . | TRBV30 | TGTGCCTGGGCCCCAGGGTATAATTCACCCCTCCACTTT | CAWAPGYNSPLHF
TRBJ1-5 | . | . | TRBV10-3 | TGTGCCATCAGTGACCCCCGGGACCTAAGTCCGGGGGGGAGGGATCAGCCCCAGCATTTT | CAISDPRDLSPGGRDQPQHF
TRBJ2-7 | . | . | TRBV2 | TGTGCCAGCAGTGACAGGAACTCCTACGAGCAGTACTTC | CASSDRNSYEQYF
TRBJ2-1 | . | . | TRBV4-2 | TGTGCCAGCAGCCAAGTAGGCGCCGTTCGGCAGTTCTTC | CASSQVGAVRQFF
TRBJ2-5 | . | . | TRBV11-2 | TGTGCCAGCAGCCCAGAGGGCGCGGGGGCGGAGACCCAGTACTTC | CASSPEGAGAETQYF
TRBJ2-5 | TRBD1 | . | TRBV2 | TGTGCCAGCAGTGTCGGGACAGGGGTGATGTACCAAGAGACCCAGTACTTC | CASSVGTGVMYQETQYF
TRBJ1-2 | TRBD1 | . | TRBV28 | TGTGCCAGCAGTTTAGACAGGGGCATCTATGGCTACACCTTC | CASSLDRGIYGYTF